This T cell receptor beta chain was sequenced during a study of blood T cell repertoires in COVID-19 (dated by TCRdb to about 2020). Broadly, across the study: Samples covering the acute and convalescent phases of COVID-19 were provided by collaborators in the United States, Italy and Spain. Samples came from the ongoing ImmuneRACE study (first 160 participants) plus 1,254 subjects from 6 global collaborators. A de-identified subject ID, COVID-19 status, age in years and sex were almost always included in the sample metadata. HLA class I and class II types, where available, came from metadata supplied by the sample provider rather than from assay-based typing. The dataset comprised deeply sampled blood TCRbeta repertoires from subjects exposed to, actively infected with, or recovered from COVID-19. The repertoires were released in a freely available public database meant as a resource for research on the immune response to SARS-CoV-2. The material from the prospective study consisted of cDNA or gDNA derived from T cells, B-cell-depleted T cells, or PBMCs. Broader findings and caveats from the paper: The quantity of clinical and demographic metadata differed by source and by participant and was supplied without curation.

The germline V end is reduced by 4 bases and the J end by 5 bases; junction bases left unmatched: 8. As encoded in the germline V gene, CDR1 is SGHDT while CDR2 is YYEEEE. CDR3 length: 15 amino acids, cysteine to phenylalanine. Here the CDR3 DNA is all that survives: 45 bases in frame from base 1. Details on this clone: This clone's antigen is unknown. No base-level quality is on record; no much larger clone is a single base apart.

Collaborating institutions collected whole blood in K2EDTA tubes following their own protocols. Collaborator samples were shipped for TCRbeta analysis as frozen whole blood, isolated PBMCs, or DNA extracted from either sample type. TCRbeta CDR3 regions were amplified from genomic DNA using the immunoSEQ Assay, a bias-controlled multiplex PCR. Processing in the source paper ran as follows. The number of nucleated cells in each sample was estimated by amplification of reference gene primers within the assay. Sequence reads were collapsed and filtered to measure the absolute abundance of every unique TCRbeta CDR3 rearrangement. Productive Simpson clonality was computed per sample as the square root of Simpson's diversity index over productive rearrangements. In its TCRdb copy, this immuneACCESS table keeps in-frame sequences only and misses some clones. Where compared with another copy, unresolved V genes explain less than half of these, and the others have no known cause. V and J calls plus clone size are reproduced from that table; the DNA served to infer D and trimming. The sample table lists around 230,000 clones, around 86% of them with a count of one. The ten largest clones represent 9.5% to 15% of the sample.

This sequence originates from a woman aged 60-70 years with active or convalescent COVID-19. The V and J genes are TRBV5-6 and TRBJ2-5, with 10 junctional bases fitting TRBD2. Specimen: peripheral blood. This receptor carries the CDR3 CASSLTLAGEETQYF. The sequenced DNA: TGTGCCAGCAGCCTTACCCTAGCGGGGGAGGAGACCCAGTACTTC.